One sample yielded the 28 T cell receptor beta chains listed below, sequenced in a study of blood T cell repertoires in COVID-19. Libraries were prepared by immunoSEQ multiplex PCR; TCRdb keeps only in-frame clonotypes and omits some of them. Of some 130,000 clones in the sample, 80% to 85% were seen once. Sequencing input: peripheral blood. The receptors here all came from a woman in her sixties with active or convalescent COVID-19.

This chain connects TRBV5-1 to TRBJ1-3; 10 bases map to TRBD1. This CDR3 has 15 residues. After removal of 8 bases from V and 2 bases from J, the junction contained 7 bases not matched to a gene. Germline loops: CDR1 SGHRS, CDR2 YFSETQ. This CDR3 is CASRLDRGAGNTIYF. The DNA of the CDR3 is TGCGCCAGTAGGTTGGACAGGGGGGCTGGAAACACCATATATTTT. Combining the CDR3 with reference TRBV5-1 and TRBJ1-3 gives the whole variable domain KAGVTQTPRYLIKTRGQQVTLSCSPISGHRSVSWYQQTPGQGLQFLFEYFSETQRNKGNFPGRFSGRQFSNSRSEMNVSTLELGDSALYLCASRLDRGAGNTIYFGEGSWLTVV.

V usage is TRBV27 and J usage is TRBJ2-2; D may be TRBD1 (6 bases). The CDR3 is made up of 15 amino acids. V was shortened by 3 bases and J by 1 base, with 9 bases between the two germline ends. Germline V gene lookup returns CDR1 MNHEY and CDR2 SMNVEV (reference sequence). CDR3 residues: CASSFQTGNTGELFF. In DNA form, the CDR3 reads TGTGCCAGCAGTTTTCAGACAGGGAACACCGGGGAGCTGTTTTTT.

The chain combines TRBV5-4 with TRBJ2-6; D is unclear. CDR3 length: 15 residues. V dropped 0 bases and J dropped 1 base, with 5 bases sitting between them. Germline CDR1 and CDR2: SGHNT and YYREEE (reference sequence). As DNA, the CDR3 is TGTGCCAGCAGCTTGGATCCTTCTGGGGCCAACGTCCTGACTTTC. Amino acids: CASSLDPSGANVLTF.

This sequence joins TRBV30 and TRBJ2-7; the D is unclear. The CDR3 contains 15 residues. Germline V gene lookup returns CDR1 GTSNPN and CDR2 SVGIG (reference sequence). V lost 0 bases and J lost 2, with 14 bases in between. As DNA, the CDR3 is TGTGCCTGGAGTGTACTTCGTAACAGCCCCTACGAGCAGTACGTC. This codes for CAWSVLRNSPYEQYV.

This rearrangement joins TRBV6-4 to TRBJ2-5; TRBD2 aligns across 7 bases. The CDR3 covers 15 residues. Germline CDR1 is MRHNA and CDR2 is SNTAGT. V shed 3 bases, J shed 3 bases, and the junction held 7 bases outside the gene matches. The CDR3, as DNA: TGTGCCAGCAGTGAGGTAACGGGAGGAGAAGAGACCCAGTACTTC. Its translation: CASSEVTGGEETQYF.

This clone was recorded only once. The rearrangement uses TRBV28 and TRBJ1-1; weak D call: TRBD1 (5 bases). In germline, CDR1 is MDHEN, CDR2 SYDVKM. This CDR3 is built from 16 residues. V was clipped by 3 bases and J by 0 bases, with 14 bases between them. The CDR3 bases are TGTGCCAGCAGTTTGGGGGGGTTCTGGATGAACACTGAAGCTTTCTTT. Translating gives CASSLGGFWMNTEAFF. Complete variable domain (other parts from reference TRBV28 and TRBJ1-1): DVKVTQSSRYLVKRTGEKVFLECVQDMDHENMFWYRQDPGLGLRLIYFSYDVKMKEKGDIPEGYSVSREKKERFSLILESASTNQTSMYLCASSLGGFWMNTEAFFGQGTRLTVV.

J is TRBJ2-1 and V is TRBV10-3, with 12 bases that match TRBD2. V gave up 7 bases and J gave up 10 bases; unmatched junction bases: 8. The CDR3 covers 14 residues. The germline gives CDR1 ENHRY, CDR2 SYGVKD. The DNA for the CDR3 is TGTGCCATCACAACCGGGACTAGCGGGTCGGAGCAGTTCTTC. Translated, it gives CAITTGTSGSEQFF.

The chain is built from TRBV6-5 and TRBJ2-7; 7 nucleotides agree with TRBD1. Germline CDR1 reads MNHEY; CDR2 reads SVGAGI. The CDR3 is 14 amino acids. Trimming cost V 5 bases and J 4 bases; bases outside gene matches: 8. The CDR3, as DNA: TGTGCCAGCAGTCGGTCGGGACAGCAATACGAGCAGTACGTC. Translated, it gives CASSRSGQQYEQYV.

The V and J genes are TRBV7-6 and TRBJ2-7, with 11 bases fitting TRBD1. The V gene end was trimmed by 1 base and the J gene end by 6 bases; junction bases not matched to a gene: 2. Germline values: CDR1 SGHVS, CDR2 FNYEAQ. This CDR3 region has 14 residues. CDR3 in amino acids: CASSLEDRGREQYF. The CDR3 coding sequence is TGTGCCAGCAGCTTAGAGGACAGGGGGCGCGAGCAGTACTTC. The full variable domain, in which reference TRBV7-6 and TRBJ2-7 provide the parts outside the CDR3, is GAGVSQSPRYKVTKRGQDVALRCDPISGHVSLYWYRQALGQGPEFLTYFNYEAQQDKSGLPNDRFSAERPEGSISTLTIQRTEQRDSAMYRCASSLEDRGREQYFGPGTRLTVT.

The sample holds a few counts of this clone. This chain uses TRBV19 with TRBJ2-1; 7 nucleotides line up with TRBD2. J lost 3 bases, V lost 9 bases, and 11 bases had no gene match. Germline V gene sequence: CDR1 LNHDA, CDR2 SQIVND (reference sequence). This CDR3 comprises 15 residues. DNA of the CDR3: TGTGCCAGCGGTACTAGCGTTCGAGTCTACAATGAGCAGTTCTTC. Translation: CASGTSVRVYNEQFF.

The chain combines TRBV30 with TRBJ1-1; D remains unclear. The V gene's germline CDR1 is GTSNPN and CDR2 SVGIG (reference sequence). With 8 bases removed from V and 6 bases from J, the gap between germline ends came to 10 bases. The CDR3 spans 10 residues. The CDR3 DNA is TGTGCCGGGCGGGTCGCTGAAGCTTTCTTT. Translated: CAGRVAEAFF.

The chain combines TRBV9 with TRBJ2-5; a possible D gene is TRBD1 (5 bases). This CDR3 is 13 amino acids long. Per germline, CDR1 SGDLS and CDR2 YYNGEE. The V and J ends lost 4 bases and 5 bases respectively, with 12 bases between them. CDR3 bases: TGTGCCAGCAGCCAGGGAATCAGCGAGACCCAGTACTTC. Protein sequence: CASSQGISETQYF.

The chain has TRBV19 and TRBJ2-1, with D hard to call. Per germline, CDR1 LNHDA and CDR2 SQIVND (reference sequence). This CDR3 is built from 13 residues. V was shortened by 3 bases and J by 6 bases, with 9 bases between the two germline ends. The DNA for the CDR3 is TGTGCCAGTAGTATTAGGAGAGGCAATGAGCAGTTCTTC. Translation: CASSIRRGNEQFF.

CDR3 in amino acids: CAISADRDTGELFF. CDR3 nucleotide sequence: TGTGCCATCAGTGCGGACAGGGACACCGGGGAGCTGTTTTTT. The chain employs TRBV10-3 and TRBJ2-2; the match to TRBD1 covers 8 bases. The germline gives CDR1 ENHRY, CDR2 SYGVKD. The CDR3 has 14 amino acids. The V segment lost 4 bases and the J segment 3 bases; nucleotides outside the gene matches: 1.

The V call is TRBV19, the J call TRBJ2-3, with D hard to call. The CDR3 runs 15 residues. Germline V gene data show CDR1 as LNHDA and CDR2 as SQIVND (reference sequence). V was pared by 3 bases and J by 0 bases, with 10 bases between. The CDR3 DNA sequence: TGTGCCAGTAGTATTGGCCCAGTTAGCACAGATACGCAGTATTTT. Translating it yields CASSIGPVSTDTQYF.

The V and J genes are TRBV5-4 and TRBJ2-3; D is perhaps TRBD2 (6 bases). The CDR3 has 15 amino acids. V lost 4 bases, J lost 0 bases, and 12 bases lay in between. From germline, CDR1 is SGHNT and CDR2 YYREEE (reference sequence). The CDR3 region has the DNA TGTGCCAGCAGCGCGGGACTCCCGAGCACAGATACGCAGTATTTT. It specifies CASSAGLPSTDTQYF.

The chain carries TRBV25-1 and TRBJ2-2, with D perhaps TRBD2 (6 bases). Germline CDR1 MGHDK, CDR2 SYGVNS. The CDR3 sequence is 15 residues long. V was clipped by 5 bases and J by 4 bases, with 14 bases between them. The CDR3 nucleotides are TGTGCCAGCAGTTTTTTGGGGGAGGTCACCGGGGAGCTGTTTTTT. Translation gives CASSFLGEVTGELFF. Based on the CDR3 plus reference TRBV25-1 and TRBJ2-2, the full variable domain is EADIYQTPRYLVIGTGKKITLECSQTMGHDKMYWYQQDPGMELHLIHYSYGVNSTEKGDLSSESTVSRIRTEHFPLTLESARPSHTSQYLCASSFLGEVTGELFFGEGSRLTVL.

The V and J genes are TRBV7-2 and TRBJ2-7; 8 nucleotides align to TRBD2. The CDR3 runs to 14 residues. CDR1 and CDR2 (germline): SGHTA, FQGNSA. Losses at the gene ends were 6 bases for V and 0 bases for J; bases not matched to a gene: 4. In nucleotides, the CDR3 is TGTGCCAGCAGTAATAGCGGGAACTCCTACGAGCAGTACTTC. Protein: CASSNSGNSYEQYF.

This sequence joins TRBV24-1 and TRBJ2-1; a possible D gene is TRBD1 (5 bases). Per the germline V gene, CDR1 is KGHDR and CDR2 is SFDVKD. The CDR3 consists of 12 residues. The V end lost 5 bases, the J end lost 9 bases, and 10 bases lay between the germline ends. This CDR3 reads CATSVGQGEQFF. CDR3 sequence (DNA): TGTGCCACCAGTGTCGGTCAGGGTGAGCAGTTCTTC.

The gene calls are TRBV19 and TRBJ2-1; possible D gene TRBD1, 5 bases. V was cut by 5 bases and J by 3 bases, with 14 bases left in between. CDR3 size: 15 residues. Germline V gene lookup returns CDR1 LNHDA and CDR2 SQIVND (reference sequence). The CDR3 spells CASSPRGAFYNEQFF. In nucleotides, the CDR3 is TGTGCCAGTAGTCCAAGGGGCGCTTTCTACAATGAGCAGTTCTTC.

The gene calls are TRBV19 and TRBJ1-4; D is perhaps TRBD1 (6 bases). Germline CDR1 is LNHDA and CDR2 is SQIVND (reference sequence). This CDR3 has 15 amino acids. With 6 bases removed from V and 6 bases from J, the gap between germline ends came to 17 bases. The CDR3 loop is CASRKQGNVDEKLFF. In DNA form, the CDR3 reads TGTGCCAGTAGAAAACAGGGTAATGTAGATGAAAAACTGTTTTTT. The whole variable domain, remainder taken from reference TRBV19 and TRBJ1-4, is DGGITQSPKYLFRKEGQNVTLSCEQNLNHDAMYWYRQDPGQGLRLIYYSQIVNDFQKGDIAEGYSVSREKKESFPLTVTSAQKNPTAFYLCASRKQGNVDEKLFFGSGTQLSVL.

The chain employs TRBV3-1 (or the pseudogene TRBV3-2) and TRBJ2-2, with TRBD1 as a possible D gene (5 bases). V was shortened by 5 bases and J by 4 bases, with 8 bases between the two germline ends. Looked up from germline, CDR1 is LGHDT and CDR2 is YNNKEL (reference sequence). The CDR3 extends over 13 amino acids. In DNA, the CDR3 is TGTGCCAGCAGCGCGACAGTCACCGGGGAGCTGTTTTTT. It specifies CASSATVTGELFF.

The table lists this clone with a count of one. The CDR3 protein is CASRDRGRDHLYV. The CDR3, as DNA: TGTGCCAGCAGAGACAGGGGGCGCGACCACCTGTACGTC. The rearrangement uses TRBV7-2 and TRBJ2-7, with 10 bases aligning to TRBD1. CDR3 length: 13 residues. The V and J ends lost 6 bases and 12 bases, in that order; junction bases with no gene match: 11. Germline values: CDR1 SGHTA, CDR2 FQGNSA.

The CDR3 DNA follows: TGTGCCACCAGTGCGCCGGACAGCAATGAGCAGTTCTTC. Translation gives CATSAPDSNEQFF. The V gene is TRBV24-1, the J gene TRBJ2-1, with D possibly being TRBD1 (6 bases). Trimming removed 5 bases at V and 6 bases at J, with 10 bases between. This CDR3 is 13 amino acids long. CDR1 is KGHDR, CDR2 SFDVKD, per germline.

This clone was detected once. J is TRBJ2-1 and V is TRBV7-2; the D is unclear. The germline gives CDR1 SGHTA, CDR2 FQGNSA. The CDR3 consists of 12 residues. The germline V and J ends were trimmed by 2 bases and 10 bases, with 9 bases remaining between them. CDR3 amino acids: CASSLPSREQFF. The CDR3 DNA reads as TGTGCCAGCAGCTTACCTAGTAGGGAGCAGTTCTTC.

CDR3 region: CASKARDSWNEQFF. The CDR3 nucleotides are TGTGCCAGTAAAGCGAGGGACAGTTGGAATGAGCAGTTCTTC. The rearrangement joins TRBV19 to TRBJ2-1; 7 bases line up with TRBD1. J gave up 7 bases and V 7 bases, and 10 bases lay outside the gene matches. Germline loops: CDR1 LNHDA, CDR2 SQIVND (reference sequence). This CDR3 spans 14 amino acids.

The chain is built from TRBV27 and TRBJ1-4; D uncertain. CDR3 length: 15 amino acids. V lost 2 bases and J 8 bases, leaving 15 bases between the germline ends. Germline V CDR1 and CDR2: MNHEY, SMNVEV (reference sequence). CDR3 protein: CASSLSTGLVEKLFF. CDR3 bases: TGTGCCAGCAGTTTAAGTACGGGTCTGGTGGAAAAACTGTTTTTT.

The genes are TRBV28 and TRBJ1-6; 9 nucleotides line up with TRBD1. Trimming cost V 3 bases and J 7 bases; bases outside gene matches: 7. Germline loops: CDR1 MDHEN, CDR2 SYDVKM. This CDR3 is 16 amino acids long. The CDR3 loop is CASSFPLGQGNSPLHF. The CDR3 region has the DNA TGTGCCAGCAGTTTCCCGCTGGGACAGGGAAATTCACCCCTCCACTTT.